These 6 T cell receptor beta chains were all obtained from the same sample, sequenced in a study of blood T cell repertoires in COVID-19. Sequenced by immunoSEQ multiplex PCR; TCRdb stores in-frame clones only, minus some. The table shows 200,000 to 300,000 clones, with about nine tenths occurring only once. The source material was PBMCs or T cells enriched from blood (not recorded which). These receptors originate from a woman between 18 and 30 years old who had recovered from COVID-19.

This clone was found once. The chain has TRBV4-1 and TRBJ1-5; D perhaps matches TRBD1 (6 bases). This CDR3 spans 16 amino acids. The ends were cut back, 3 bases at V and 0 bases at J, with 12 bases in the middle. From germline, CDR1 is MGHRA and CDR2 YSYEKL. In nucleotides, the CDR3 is TGCGCCAGCAGCCAGGGATGGGGGCCTAGCAATCAGCCCCAGCATTTT. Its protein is CASSQGWGPSNQPQHF.

The CDR3 DNA is TGTGCCATCAGTGACAGGACTAGCGGGGGGCAAGAGACCCAGTACTTC. Translating it yields CAISDRTSGGQETQYF. This chain joins TRBV10-3 and TRBJ2-5, with TRBD2 matching 14 bases. Germline assignment: CDR1 ENHRY and CDR2 SYGVKD. Trimming took 3 bases from V and 2 from J; bases not matched to a gene: 2. The CDR3 contains 16 residues.

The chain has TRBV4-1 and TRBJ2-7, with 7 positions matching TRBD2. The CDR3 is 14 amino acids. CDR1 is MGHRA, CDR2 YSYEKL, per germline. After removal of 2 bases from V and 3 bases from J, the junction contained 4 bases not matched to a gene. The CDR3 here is CASSQSGAGYEQYF. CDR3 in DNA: TGCGCCAGCAGCCAAAGCGGGGCGGGCTACGAGCAGTACTTC.

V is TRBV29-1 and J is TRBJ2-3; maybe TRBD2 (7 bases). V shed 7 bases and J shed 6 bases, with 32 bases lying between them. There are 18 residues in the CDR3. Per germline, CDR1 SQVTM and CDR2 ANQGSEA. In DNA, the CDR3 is TGCAGCGCCTCCAGGCACCTGGAGCGGGGCCGGGGGGCCGATACGCAGTATTTT. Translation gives CSASRHLERGRGADTQYF.

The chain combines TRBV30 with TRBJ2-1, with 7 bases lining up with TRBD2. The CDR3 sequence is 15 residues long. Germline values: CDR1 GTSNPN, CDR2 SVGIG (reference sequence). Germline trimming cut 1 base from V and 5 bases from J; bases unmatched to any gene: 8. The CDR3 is CAWSARTRQNNEQFF. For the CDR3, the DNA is TGTGCCTGGAGTGCCCGGACTAGACAAAACAATGAGCAGTTCTTC.

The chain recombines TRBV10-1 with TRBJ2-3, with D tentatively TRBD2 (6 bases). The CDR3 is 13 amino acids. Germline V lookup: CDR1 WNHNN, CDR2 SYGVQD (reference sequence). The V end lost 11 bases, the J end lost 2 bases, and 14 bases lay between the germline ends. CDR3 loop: CAWVGRTTDTQYF. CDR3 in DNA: TGCGCCTGGGTAGGGAGGACCACAGATACGCAGTATTTT.